This passage covers 30 T cell receptor beta chains from one sample sequenced in a study of blood T cell repertoires in COVID-19. TCRdb's table, derived via immunoSEQ multiplex PCR, lists solely in-frame clones and lacks some. This table holds about 160,000 clones, roughly 90% found once. The specimen sequenced was PBMCs or T cells enriched from blood (not recorded which). Every receptor here comes from a woman aged 45-60 years who had recovered from COVID-19.

A single count supports this clone. As DNA, the CDR3 is TGTGCCAGCAGTGGTGACGGGGGGGGTCACGGCTACACCTTC. It specifies CASSGDGGGHGYTF. The rearrangement uses TRBV2 and TRBJ1-2; D might be TRBD1 (5 bases). V was shortened by 4 bases and J by 8 bases, with 17 bases between the two germline ends. The CDR3 contains 14 residues. Germline CDR1 and CDR2: SNHLY and FYNNEI.

This rearrangement joins TRBV30 to TRBJ1-6; D is possibly TRBD1 (5 bases). CDR1 GTSNPN and CDR2 SVGIG come from the germline V gene (reference sequence). Trimming left V 3 bases short and J 5 bases short, with 17 bases between. The CDR3 is 16 amino acids. The CDR3 loop is CAWRAQGPRNNSPLHF. CDR3 in DNA: TGTGCCTGGAGAGCTCAGGGCCCACGAAATAATTCACCCCTCCACTTT.

The V call is TRBV5-1, the J call TRBJ1-1; D not certain. V was pared by 1 base and J by 1 base, with 11 bases between. Germline lookup yields CDR1 SGHRS and CDR2 YFSETQ. CDR3 length equals 15 residues. The CDR3 reads CASSLLPGSNTEAFF. CDR3 nucleotides: TGCGCCAGCAGCTTGCTACCGGGGTCGAACACTGAAGCTTTCTTT.

J is TRBJ2-3 and V is TRBV29-1; D perhaps matches TRBD1 (5 bases). Germline V gives CDR1 SQVTM, CDR2 ANQGSEA. CDR3 length equals 13 residues. Trimming removed 3 bases at V and 0 bases at J, with 7 bases between. CDR3 loop: CSVDGASTDTQYF. The CDR3, as DNA: TGCAGCGTTGATGGGGCTAGCACAGATACGCAGTATTTT.

This rearrangement joins TRBV12-3 or TRBV12-4 to TRBJ1-6; D is unclear. The CDR3 is 12 residues long. Trimming removed 3 bases from V and 11 bases from J, with 8 bases in between. The CDR3 spells CASSLRFPPLHF. The CDR3 DNA reads TGTGCCAGCAGTTTGCGATTCCCACCCCTCCACTTT.

The V and J genes are TRBV2 and TRBJ2-5, with 7 bases lining up with TRBD1. Per the germline V gene, CDR1 is SNHLY and CDR2 is FYNNEI. With V trimmed by 5 bases and J by 2 bases, 5 bases remained unmatched. CDR3 length: 14 amino acids. CDR3: CASSLRDSQETQYF. The DNA of the CDR3 is TGTGCCAGCAGTCTCCGGGACAGTCAAGAGACCCAGTACTTC.

This sequence joins TRBV7-9 and TRBJ1-5, with D maybe TRBD1 (5 bases). The CDR3 loop spans 17 amino acids. CDR1 SEHNR and CDR2 FQNEAQ come from the germline V gene (reference sequence). V was cut by 4 bases and J by 1 base, with 17 bases left in between. CDR3 sequence reads: CASSYWGGTSSNQPQHF. CDR3 bases: TGTGCCAGCAGCTATTGGGGCGGGACTTCAAGCAATCAGCCCCAGCATTTT.

The chain's CDR3 is CASSPQRGMNTEAFF. For the CDR3, the DNA is TGTGCCAGCTCACCACAGAGGGGGATGAACACTGAAGCTTTCTTT. The chain combines TRBV18 with TRBJ1-1, with D possibly TRBD1 on 6 matching bases. From germline, CDR1 is KGHSH and CDR2 LQKENI. The CDR3 contains 15 residues. Trimming took 1 base from V and 0 from J, leaving 9 bases between them.

The chain joins TRBV30 to TRBJ2-3; D is possibly TRBD2 (6 bases). V was pared by 4 bases and J by 4 bases, with 15 bases between. This CDR3 comprises 14 residues. Germline V gene sequence: CDR1 GTSNPN, CDR2 SVGIG (reference sequence). CDR3 sequence reads: CAWTPGGSADTQYF. CDR3 in DNA: TGTGCCTGGACCCCTGGGGGGTCCGCAGATACGCAGTATTTT. The full variable domain, its missing parts supplied by reference TRBV30 and TRBJ2-3, is SQTIHQWPATLVQPVGSPLSLECTVEGTSNPNLYWYRQAAGRGLQLLFYSVGIGQISSEVPQNLSASRPQDRQFILSSKKLLLSDSGFYLCAWTPGGSADTQYFGPGTRLTVL.

V gene TRBV11-3 combines with J gene TRBJ1-3; the D is unclear. Trimming removed 4 bases at V and 9 bases at J, with 25 bases between. The CDR3 extends over 17 amino acids. From germline, CDR1 is SGHNT and CDR2 YENEEA. CDR3 bases: TGTGCCAGCAGCTCCCCCGCGATTGGTAGTTTCCGTGGCACCATATATTTT. Its translation: CASSSPAIGSFRGTIYF.

This clone occurred once. This chain uses TRBV7-2 with TRBJ2-3; weak D call: TRBD2 (5 bases). Germline CDR1 reads SGHTA; CDR2 reads FQGNSA. V gave up 1 base and J gave up 0 bases, with 14 bases separating them. CDR3 size: 17 residues. CDR3 DNA: TGTGCCAGCAGCTTAGTAGGCCGGGGAATAAGCACAGATACGCAGTATTTT. Protein sequence: CASSLVGRGISTDTQYF.

The chain has TRBV29-1 and TRBJ2-5; no clear D. Trimming pared 4 bases from V and 2 bases from J, leaving 8 bases between. Germline V gives CDR1 SQVTM, CDR2 ANQGSEA. CDR3 size: 12 residues. CDR3 sequence (DNA): TGCAGCGTTGCACAAAAACAAGAGACCCAGTACTTC. Its protein product is CSVAQKQETQYF.

The gene calls are TRBV4-3 and TRBJ2-1; 11 bases fit TRBD2. CDR1 and CDR2 from the germline V gene are LGHNA and YSLEER. CDR3 size: 21 residues. J was trimmed by 0 bases and V by 0 bases; bases with no gene match: 13. The CDR3 loop is CASSQDRLVAGGISSYNEQFF. The DNA of the CDR3 is TGCGCCAGCAGCCAAGATCGCCTTGTAGCGGGGGGGATAAGCTCCTACAATGAGCAGTTCTTC.

The chain has TRBV7-2 and TRBJ2-7; TRBD1 aligns across 8 bases. CDR3 length: 16 amino acids. In germline, CDR1 is SGHTA, CDR2 FQGNSA. V dropped 6 bases and J dropped 4; count of bases not matched to a gene: 14. CDR3 DNA: TGTGCCAGCAGTTCCAGCTTCCCGGGACAGGATTACGAGCAGTACTTC. Protein sequence: CASSSSFPGQDYEQYF.

V is TRBV19 and J is TRBJ2-7; TRBD1 agrees at 8 bases. V lost 5 bases, J lost 6 bases, and 6 bases stayed unmatched. CDR1 and CDR2 from the germline V gene are LNHDA and SQIVND (reference sequence). The CDR3 loop spans 13 amino acids. In DNA, the CDR3 is TGTGCCAGTAGTGAGGACAGGGTATTCGAGCAGTACTTC. Protein product: CASSEDRVFEQYF.

The chain links TRBV5-1 to TRBJ1-1; no clear D. Germline CDR1 is SGHRS and CDR2 is YFSETQ. V was pared by 0 bases and J by 6 bases, with 15 bases between. The CDR3 covers 15 residues. The CDR3 sequence: CASSLELVMHAEAFF. CDR3 coding DNA: TGCGCCAGCAGCTTGGAGTTAGTTATGCACGCTGAAGCTTTCTTT.

The CDR3 protein is CASSLRQGYTEAFF. The CDR3 bases are TGTGCCAGCAGCCTCAGACAGGGATACACTGAAGCTTTCTTT. This chain connects TRBV6-5 to TRBJ1-1, with 7 bases that match TRBD1. The J segment lost 3 bases and the V segment lost 6 bases, leaving 7 bases of the junction unmatched. The CDR3 covers 14 residues. Germline CDR1 is MNHEY and CDR2 is SVGAGI.

This chain joins TRBV3-1 (or the pseudogene TRBV3-2) and TRBJ1-5; TRBD1 aligns across 7 bases. V lost 5 bases, J lost 5 bases, and 3 bases stayed unmatched. Germline V CDR1 and CDR2: LGHDT, YNNKEL (reference sequence). CDR3 length equals 13 residues. The CDR3, as DNA: TGTGCCAGCAGCTCGACAGGGTATCAGCCCCAGCATTTT. The encoded protein is CASSSTGYQPQHF.

The chain has TRBV5-6 and TRBJ1-1; D unclear. With 0 bases removed from V and 1 base from J, the gap between germline ends came to 7 bases. The CDR3 is 14 amino acids. From germline, CDR1 is SGHDT and CDR2 YYEEEE. The CDR3 DNA follows: TGTGCCAGCAGCTTGGCAGGTCCGAACACTGAAGCTTTCTTT. This sequence encodes CASSLAGPNTEAFF.

The V call is TRBV7-9, the J call TRBJ2-7; possibly TRBD2 for D (5 bases). CDR3 length: 14 residues. The V and J ends lost 2 bases and 3 bases respectively, with 11 bases between them. Germline values: CDR1 SEHNR, CDR2 FQNEAQ (reference sequence). The DNA for the CDR3 is TGTGCCAGCAGCTTACGCCCGGGGAGCTACGAGCAGTACTTC. Translation gives CASSLRPGSYEQYF.

The chain carries TRBV29-1 and TRBJ2-5, with TRBD1 as a possible D gene (6 bases). The germline V gene has CDR1 SQVTM and CDR2 ANQGSEA. Trimming shortened V by 3 bases and J by 5 bases, and 13 bases separated the two germline ends. This CDR3 region has 13 residues. The CDR3 sequence: CSVDLGTRETQYF. The CDR3 region has the DNA TGCAGCGTTGACCTTGGGACAAGGGAGACCCAGTACTTC.

The V call is TRBV6-2 or TRBV6-3, the J call TRBJ1-1; TRBD1 matches at 9 bases. The CDR3 runs to 21 residues. Germline CDR1 and CDR2: MNHEY and SVGEGT. V lost 2 bases, J lost 0 bases, and 19 bases stayed unmatched. CDR3 in amino acids: CASSYDFGLLGTGRMNTEAFF. The CDR3 nucleotides read TGTGCCAGCAGTTACGATTTCGGGCTCCTCGGGACAGGGAGAATGAACACTGAAGCTTTCTTT.

The rearrangement joins TRBV5-1 to TRBJ2-3, with 10 bases matching TRBD2. The V and J ends lost 8 bases and 5 bases, in that order; junction bases with no gene match: 11. Germline CDR1 reads SGHRS; CDR2 reads YFSETQ. This CDR3 spans 15 amino acids. This chain's CDR3 is CASHISSGGIDTQYF. The CDR3 DNA is TGCGCCAGTCACATCTCTAGCGGGGGAATAGATACGCAGTATTTT.

The V and J genes are TRBV11-3 and TRBJ1-1; no clear D gene. Germline lookup yields CDR1 SGHNT and CDR2 YENEEA. The CDR3 has 12 residues. With 1 base removed from V and 7 bases from J, the gap between germline ends came to 7 bases. The CDR3 coding sequence is TGTGCCAGCAGCTTAGTCCGGGGTGAAGCTTTCTTT. Translation gives CASSLVRGEAFF.

The J gene is TRBJ2-1, the V gene TRBV15, with a weak D call TRBD2 (6 bases). The CDR3 has 15 residues. The V gene lost 0 bases and the J gene lost 3 bases, with 9 bases spanning the gap. CDR1 and CDR2 (germline): LNHNV, YYDKDF (reference sequence). CDR3 residues: CATSRDGGNYNEQFF. The CDR3 DNA is TGTGCCACCAGCAGAGATGGAGGGAACTACAATGAGCAGTTCTTC.

This chain joins TRBV7-3 and TRBJ1-2; 7 bases are shared with TRBD1. The V segment lost 3 bases and the J segment 4 bases; nucleotides outside the gene matches: 8. CDR3 length: 15 amino acids. Germline lookup yields CDR1 SGHTA and CDR2 FQGTGA. The DNA for the CDR3 is TGTGCCAGCAGCTTCGGGCAGGGGGAAATCTATGGCTACACCTTC. This sequence encodes CASSFGQGEIYGYTF.

A word on this clone: Other DNA sequences in the sample encode the same CDR3. The chain has TRBV6-5 and TRBJ2-3, with 9 bases aligning to TRBD2. The CDR3 loop spans 16 amino acids. The V gene end was trimmed by 0 bases and the J gene end by 2 bases; junction bases not matched to a gene: 3. CDR1 and CDR2 from the germline V gene are MNHEY and SVGAGI. The CDR3: CASSYSAGGPTDTQYF. The CDR3, as DNA: TGTGCCAGCAGTTACTCAGCGGGGGGACCCACAGATACGCAGTATTTT.

A single count supports this clone. The chain links TRBV2 to TRBJ1-4, with TRBD1 as a possible D gene (6 bases). Trimming left V 2 bases short and J 10 bases short, with 8 bases between. Germline CDR1 is SNHLY and CDR2 is FYNNEI. The CDR3 has 12 amino acids. The DNA for the CDR3 is TGTGCCAGCAGTGAAAGGGGGGGAAAACTGTTTTTT. The encoded protein is CASSERGGKLFF.

The CDR3 is CASRSAGKGGNEQFF. The CDR3 coding sequence is TGTGCCAGTAGGAGCGCGGGTAAGGGGGGGAATGAGCAGTTCTTC. This rearrangement joins TRBV19 to TRBJ2-1; D is possibly TRBD2 (7 bases). The CDR3 totals 15 residues. Trimming pared 6 bases from V and 7 bases from J, leaving 19 bases between. The germline gives CDR1 LNHDA, CDR2 SQIVND (reference sequence). Filled out from reference TRBV19 and TRBJ2-1, the complete variable domain reads DGGITQSPKYLFRKEGQNVTLSCEQNLNHDAMYWYRQDPGQGLRLIYYSQIVNDFQKGDIAEGYSVSREKKESFPLTVTSAQKNPTAFYLCASRSAGKGGNEQFFGPGTRLTVL.

The V call is TRBV27, the J call TRBJ2-7, with 7 bases fitting TRBD1. V was clipped by 0 bases and J by 3 bases; unmatched bases: 8. CDR1 is MNHEY and CDR2 is SMNVEV in the germline V gene (reference sequence). CDR3 length: 16 residues. The CDR3 sequence is CASSLSPTGIFYEQYF. The CDR3 nucleotides are TGTGCCAGCAGTTTATCGCCGACAGGGATTTTCTACGAGCAGTACTTC.